One sample yielded the 10 T cell receptor beta chains listed below, sequenced in a study of T cell changes during pregnancy in multiple sclerosis. The method was immunoSEQ multiplex PCR; TCRdb's version includes in-frame clones alone and lacks a portion of them. Counted here are approximately 44,000 clones, 85% to 95% occurring once; the ten biggest clones make up approximately 0.5%. The sequencing here drew on CD4+ T cells from peripheral blood mononuclear cells, taken in the third trimester of pregnancy. These receptors were obtained from a female donor with multiple sclerosis, enrolled in a pregnancy study.

This sequence joins TRBV6-6 and TRBJ1-6, with D unclear. The CDR3 length is 13 residues. CDR1 and CDR2 from the germline V gene are MNHNY and SVGAGI (reference sequence). V was cut by 3 bases and J by 5 bases, with 5 bases left in between. The CDR3 sequence is CASSYSNNSPLHF. CDR3 nucleotide sequence: TGTGCCAGCAGTTATTCCAATAATTCACCCCTCCACTTT.

Of note for this clone: One end of the junction varies from germline; a read error may be responsible. V and J are TRBV7-7 and TRBJ2-1, with 8 bases aligning to TRBD2. Germline loops: CDR1 SSHAT, CDR2 FNYEAQ (reference sequence). The CDR3 covers 15 residues. The CDR3 DNA reads as TGTGCTAGCAGCTTAGACAGCGGGAGTTGGAATGAGCAGTTCTTC. It is translated as CASSLDSGSWNEQFF.

CDR3 nucleotides: TGTGCCAGCAGCTTCCGACAGGGAGGTCGAAACACCATATATTTT. This translates into CASSFRQGGRNTIYF. This sequence joins TRBV5-8 and TRBJ1-3, with 7 positions matching TRBD1. CDR1 is SGHTS and CDR2 is YDEGEE in the germline V gene. The CDR3 length is 15 residues. The J segment lost 5 bases and the V segment lost 2 bases, leaving 7 bases of the junction unmatched.

The chain carries TRBV19 and TRBJ2-3; 11 bases map to TRBD2. The CDR3 covers 17 residues. The V segment lost 7 bases and the J segment 0 bases; nucleotides outside the gene matches: 9. The germline V gene has CDR1 LNHDA and CDR2 SQIVND (reference sequence). The CDR3 region has the DNA TGTGCCAGTATCTCCCCGGGACTAGCGGATAGCACAGATACGCAGTATTTT. Translating it yields CASISPGLADSTDTQYF.

V gene TRBV5-4 combines with J gene TRBJ2-1; D unresolved. The CDR3 length is 13 residues. Deletions cut 4 bases from V and 7 bases from J, with 12 bases between. Germline V gene sequence: CDR1 SGHNT, CDR2 YYREEE (reference sequence). The CDR3 nucleotides read TGTGCCAGCAGCCAGCGTTTGGTGAATGAGCAGTTCTTC. Its translation is CASSQRLVNEQFF.

The chain recombines TRBV6-5 with TRBJ1-3; weak D call: TRBD1 (6 bases). Trimming took 8 bases from V and 1 from J, leaving 9 bases between them. CDR1 and CDR2 from the germline V gene are MNHEY and SVGAGI. CDR3 length equals 13 residues. The CDR3 DNA reads TGTGCCAGCCGGACAGCATCTGGAAACACCATATATTTT. Translating it yields CASRTASGNTIYF.

The V call is TRBV7-9, the J call TRBJ2-7, with D possibly TRBD1 on 5 matching bases. In germline, CDR1 is SEHNR, CDR2 FQNEAQ (reference sequence). The V end lost 1 base, the J end lost 6 bases, and 16 bases lay between the germline ends. CDR3 size: 15 residues. The CDR3 spells CASSLEVRGSSEQYF. The CDR3 DNA follows: TGTGCCAGCAGCTTAGAAGTAAGGGGTTCTAGCGAGCAGTACTTC. Filled out from reference TRBV7-9 and TRBJ2-7, the complete variable domain reads DTGVSQNPRHKITKRGQNVTFRCDPISEHNRLYWYRQTLGQGPEFLTYFQNEAQLEKSRLLSDRFSAERPKGSFSTLEIQRTEQGDSAMYLCASSLEVRGSSEQYFGPGTRLTVT.

CDR3 nucleotide sequence: TGTGCCAGCAGCGTAGCAGCCCCGGGTGGGAATGAAAAACTGTTTTTT. Its protein product is CASSVAAPGGNEKLFF. V gene TRBV9 combines with J gene TRBJ1-4; D call uncertain. Germline V CDR1 and CDR2: SGDLS, YYNGEE. The CDR3 covers 16 residues. V gave up 0 bases and J gave up 5 bases, with 14 bases separating them.

The rearrangement uses TRBV2 and TRBJ2-2, with D tentatively TRBD1 (5 bases). CDR1 and CDR2 from the germline V gene are SNHLY and FYNNEI. This CDR3 is 15 amino acids long. V dropped 0 bases and J dropped 4 bases, with 9 bases sitting between them. In DNA, the CDR3 is TGTGCCAGCAGTGAAGCCTTAGGGGTCACCGGGGAGCTGTTTTTT. It codes for CASSEALGVTGELFF.

The chain carries TRBV4-1 and TRBJ2-7; TRBD2 matches 14 bases. CDR1 and CDR2 from the germline V gene are MGHRA and YSYEKL. With 4 bases clipped from V and 12 bases from J, the junction kept 11 bases outside the gene matches. The CDR3 totals 15 residues. The CDR3 sequence is CASSPTGTSGRYRYF. The CDR3 DNA follows: TGCGCCAGCAGCCCTACAGGGACTAGCGGGAGATATCGGTACTTC.